Shown below are 26 T cell receptor beta chains from a single sample sequenced in a study of blood T cell repertoires in COVID-19. Libraries were prepared by immunoSEQ multiplex PCR; TCRdb keeps only in-frame clonotypes and omits some of them. The sample gives hundreds of thousands of clones, around nine tenths of which show up once; around 3.5% is in the top ten. The sample taken for sequencing was peripheral blood. The receptors here all came from a woman aged 18-35 years who had recovered from COVID-19.

CDR3 in amino acids: CASSDSSGSRYNEQFF. The CDR3, as DNA: TGTGCCAGCAGCGACTCTAGCGGGAGTCGATACAATGAGCAGTTCTTC. The V and J genes are TRBV7-2 and TRBJ2-1; 10 nucleotides align to TRBD2. CDR3 length: 16 residues. CDR1 and CDR2 from the germline V gene are SGHTA and FQGNSA. Losses at the gene ends were 5 bases for V and 4 bases for J; bases not matched to a gene: 8.

The V gene is TRBV11-1, the J gene TRBJ2-7; 13 bases align to TRBD2. The CDR3 is made up of 16 amino acids. J gave up 1 base and V 5 bases, and 5 bases lay outside the gene matches. CDR1 SGHAT and CDR2 FQDESV come from the germline V gene (reference sequence). This CDR3 reads CASSTSGRAVSYEQYV. The DNA for the CDR3 is TGTGCCAGCAGCACTAGCGGGAGGGCCGTTTCCTACGAGCAGTACGTC.

The CDR3 region is CASSRGSGSYEQYV. CDR3 coding DNA: TGTGCCAGCAGCCGCGGGAGTGGGTCCTACGAGCAGTACGTC. This chain links TRBV6-5 with TRBJ2-7, with 7 bases fitting TRBD2. J gave up 1 base and V 6 bases, and 6 bases lay outside the gene matches. The CDR3 is made up of 14 amino acids. In germline, CDR1 is MNHEY, CDR2 SVGAGI.

The chain couples TRBV4-2 to TRBJ2-5, with 13 bases identical to TRBD2. Germline assignment: CDR1 LGHNA and CDR2 YNFKEQ. The junction had 4 bases not matched to a gene; V was cut back by 1 base and J by 5 bases. This CDR3 contains 16 residues. CDR3 in DNA: TGTGCCAGCAGCCAAGGACTAGCGGGAGGCGAGGAGACCCAGTACTTC. Its translation is CASSQGLAGGEETQYF.

This chain uses TRBV5-4 with TRBJ2-1, with 11 bases matching TRBD2. From germline, CDR1 is SGHNT and CDR2 YYREEE (reference sequence). J was trimmed by 9 bases and V by 0 bases; bases with no gene match: 5. The CDR3 is 15 residues long. CDR3 sequence reads: CASSLAGSGRGEQFF. The CDR3 DNA sequence: TGTGCCAGCAGCTTGGCCGGTAGCGGGAGGGGTGAGCAGTTCTTC.

CDR3 nucleotide sequence: TGCGCCAGCAGTGAGTCAAGCCGCGGCTACACCTTC. This sequence encodes CASSESSRGYTF. V usage is TRBV10-2 and J usage is TRBJ1-2; D is ambiguous. This CDR3 contains 12 residues. CDR1 and CDR2 from the germline V gene are WSHSY and SAAADI. Trimming stripped 0 bases from V and 8 bases from J, with 7 bases between.

The chain recombines TRBV30 with TRBJ1-4; no clear D gene. CDR1 is GTSNPN and CDR2 is SVGIG in the germline V gene (reference sequence). With 4 bases removed from V and 8 bases from J, the gap between germline ends came to 14 bases. This CDR3 is 13 amino acids long. The CDR3 DNA follows: TGTGCCTGGAATTTCGGAGCTTCCGAAAAACTGTTTTTT. This codes for CAWNFGASEKLFF.

The chain links TRBV18 to TRBJ2-5; D may be TRBD2 (7 bases). CDR1 is KGHSH, CDR2 LQKENI, per germline. The ends were cut back, 2 bases at V and 4 bases at J, with 17 bases in the middle. CDR3 length: 16 residues. In DNA, the CDR3 is TGTGCCAGCTCACCAGCGGGGGCGAGGGCCCGAGAGACCCAGTACTTC. This sequence encodes CASSPAGARARETQYF. The complete variable domain, with remaining parts taken from reference TRBV18 and TRBJ2-5, reads NAGVMQNPRHLVRRRGQEARLRCSPMKGHSHVYWYRQLPEEGLKFMVYLQKENIIDESGMPKERFSAEFPKEGPSILRIQQVVRGDSAAYFCASSPAGARARETQYFGPGTRLLVL.

The gene calls are TRBV30 and TRBJ2-1; D gene ambiguous. Trimming removed 2 bases from V and 7 bases from J, with 12 bases in between. Germline V gene sequence: CDR1 GTSNPN, CDR2 SVGIG (reference sequence). This CDR3 has 13 residues. The DNA of the CDR3 is TGTGCCTGGAGTCCAGGAAGGTTGAATGAGCAGTTCTTC. Protein: CAWSPGRLNEQFF.

J is TRBJ2-1 and V is TRBV11-2; a weak D match, TRBD2 (6 bases). This CDR3 has 14 amino acids. CDR1 is SGHAT and CDR2 is FQNNGV in the germline V gene. V lost 4 bases to trimming and J lost 9 bases, with 16 bases between them. CDR3 DNA: TGTGCCAGCAGCTCCTACCGGGAGCGCAGTGAGCAGTTCTTC. Residues: CASSSYRERSEQFF.

V is TRBV9 and J is TRBJ2-5, with 11 bases lining up with TRBD2. CDR3 length equals 15 residues. Germline trimming cut 3 bases from V and 2 bases from J; bases unmatched to any gene: 3. Germline loops: CDR1 SGDLS, CDR2 YYNGEE. The CDR3 region has the DNA TGTGCCAGCAGCGCGACTAGCGGGGCTCAAGAGACCCAGTACTTC. Encoded protein: CASSATSGAQETQYF.

This clone was seen a single time. The chain combines TRBV2 with TRBJ2-1; TRBD2 matches at 8 bases. The CDR3 is 17 amino acids. CDR1 SNHLY and CDR2 FYNNEI come from the germline V gene. The V gene end was trimmed by 4 bases and the J gene end by 5 bases; junction bases not matched to a gene: 13. The CDR3 DNA follows: TGTGCCAGCAGTGTATCCCTTGGCGGGAGGTTTAACAATGAGCAGTTCTTC. Translating gives CASSVSLGGRFNNEQFF.

The chain uses TRBV4-1 and TRBJ2-7; 9 bases agree with TRBD1. Trimming took 3 bases from V and 3 from J; bases not matched to a gene: 6. Germline V gives CDR1 MGHRA, CDR2 YSYEKL. The CDR3 contains 15 residues. DNA of the CDR3: TGCGCCAGCAGCCAGGGACAGGGTTTCTTCTACGAGCAGTACGTC. Encoded protein: CASSQGQGFFYEQYV.

The chain links TRBV5-1 to TRBJ2-1, with 10 bases that match TRBD2. The trim removed 4 bases at V and 7 bases at J, leaving 11 bases unmatched. This CDR3 is 16 amino acids long. Germline V lookup: CDR1 SGHRS, CDR2 YFSETQ. In DNA form, the CDR3 reads TGCGCCAGCAGCCAGTCTCTAGCGGGAGTTTTGAATGAGCAGTTCTTC. Translating gives CASSQSLAGVLNEQFF.

The V gene is TRBV5-1, the J gene TRBJ2-1, with D unresolved. V lost 0 bases to trimming and J lost 7 bases, with 5 bases between them. The CDR3 extends over 12 amino acids. Germline V CDR1 and CDR2: SGHRS, YFSETQ. Written as DNA, the CDR3 is TGCGCCAGCAGCTTGGTACTGAATGAGCAGTTCTTC. Translated, it gives CASSLVLNEQFF.

The chain carries TRBV11-3 and TRBJ2-3; 9 bases are a match to TRBD1. Germline CDR1 reads SGHNT; CDR2 reads YENEEA. With V trimmed by 6 bases and J by 6 bases, 10 bases remained unmatched. The CDR3 has 15 amino acids. The CDR3 bases are TGTGCCAGCAGGAAGCCGGGACAGGGTGATGATACGCAGTATTTT. Translated, it gives CASRKPGQGDDTQYF.

The chain employs TRBV7-2 and TRBJ2-5; 10 bases align to TRBD2. V shed 1 base, J shed 6 bases, and the junction held 11 bases outside the gene matches. CDR1 SGHTA and CDR2 FQGNSA come from the germline V gene. The CDR3 length is 17 residues. CDR3 region: CASSLVTSGMEQKTQYF. The CDR3 DNA follows: TGTGCCAGCAGCTTAGTCACTAGCGGGATGGAGCAGAAGACCCAGTACTTC.

This sequence joins TRBV20-1 and TRBJ1-2; TRBD1 is a possible D gene (5 bases). Germline CDR1 and CDR2: DFQATT and SNEGSKA (reference sequence). Trimming left V 5 bases short and J 8 bases short, with 6 bases between. The CDR3 sequence is 9 residues long. The CDR3 sequence: CSARQGYTF. As DNA, the CDR3 is TGCAGTGCTCGACAGGGCTACACCTTC.

The chain joins TRBV4-3 to TRBJ1-1; maybe TRBD1 (5 bases). Trimming removed 0 bases at V and 1 base at J, with 9 bases between. Germline loops: CDR1 LGHNA, CDR2 YSLEER. CDR3 length: 15 residues. DNA of the CDR3: TGCGCCAGCAGCCAAGATTTTGGGGCGAACACTGAAGCTTTCTTT. Translating it yields CASSQDFGANTEAFF.

The V call is TRBV2, the J call TRBJ2-3; 12 nucleotides match TRBD2. The V gene end was trimmed by 6 bases and the J gene end by 6 bases; junction bases not matched to a gene: 4. CDR3 length: 14 residues. CDR1 and CDR2 (germline): SNHLY, FYNNEI. The CDR3 sequence: CASSRTSGKDTQYF. The CDR3 DNA sequence: TGTGCCAGCAGCCGGACTAGCGGGAAGGATACGCAGTATTTT.

The chain recombines TRBV19 with TRBJ2-1; unclear D gene. This CDR3 region has 15 residues. Germline V gene sequence: CDR1 LNHDA, CDR2 SQIVND (reference sequence). V lost 2 bases to trimming and J lost 3 bases, with 11 bases between them. CDR3 loop: CASSITELGYNEQFF. CDR3 in DNA: TGTGCCAGTAGTATAACGGAGTTGGGCTACAATGAGCAGTTCTTC.

J is TRBJ1-5 and V is TRBV11-3, with a tentative D call TRBD1 (5 bases). The germline CDR1 and CDR2 sequences are SGHNT and YENEEA. V lost 2 bases and J 0 bases, leaving 14 bases between the germline ends. This CDR3 region has 17 residues. CDR3 DNA: TGTGCCAGCAGCTTAAACAGGTTGAAAAATAGCAATCAGCCCCAGCATTTT. Translating it yields CASSLNRLKNSNQPQHF.

The V and J genes are TRBV20-1 and TRBJ1-6; D call uncertain. V lost 3 bases to trimming and J lost 6 bases, with 15 bases between them. The CDR3 has 15 amino acids. The germline CDR1 and CDR2 sequences are DFQATT and SNEGSKA (reference sequence). Here the CDR3 reads CSASNLGKANSPLHF. The CDR3, as DNA: TGCAGTGCTAGTAACCTGGGCAAGGCTAATTCACCCCTCCACTTT.

This chain joins TRBV10-2 and TRBJ2-2; D gene uncertain. The germline V gene encodes CDR1 WSHSY and CDR2 SAAADI. V was trimmed by 10 bases and J by 5 bases, leaving 5 bases between them. This CDR3 spans 10 amino acids. The chain's CDR3 is CATGTGELFF. CDR3 nucleotides: TGCGCCACCGGGACCGGGGAGCTGTTTTTT.

J is TRBJ1-2 and V is TRBV19; D possibly corresponds to TRBD1 (5 bases). The CDR3 runs 15 residues. Germline V CDR1 and CDR2: LNHDA, SQIVND (reference sequence). V lost 1 base, J lost 5 bases, and 14 bases lay in between. The CDR3 loop is CASSIGAGRSYGYTF. The CDR3, as DNA: TGTGCCAGTAGTATAGGGGCAGGGAGGTCGTATGGCTACACCTTC. Filled out from reference TRBV19 and TRBJ1-2, the complete variable domain reads DGGITQSPKYLFRKEGQNVTLSCEQNLNHDAMYWYRQDPGQGLRLIYYSQIVNDFQKGDIAEGYSVSREKKESFPLTVTSAQKNPTAFYLCASSIGAGRSYGYTFGSGTRLTVV.

The chain recombines TRBV7-8 with TRBJ1-6; the match to TRBD1 covers 7 bases. Germline loops: CDR1 SGHVS, CDR2 FQNEAQ. Trimming at V came to 2 bases and at J to 9 bases, leaving 7 bases not matched to a gene. The CDR3 has 15 residues. CDR3 loop: CASSLILRGASPLHF. CDR3 coding DNA: TGTGCCAGCAGCTTAATTCTCAGGGGGGCTTCACCCCTCCACTTT. Complete variable domain (other parts from reference TRBV7-8 and TRBJ1-6): GAGVSQSPRYKVAKRGQDVALRCDPISGHVSLFWYQQALGQGPEFLTYFQNEAQLDKSGLPSDRFFAERPEGSVSTLKIQRTQQEDSAVYLCASSLILRGASPLHFGNGTRLTVT.